The T cell receptor (beta chain) described here comes from a study of OX40 agonist ivuxolimab in advanced cancers. Findings and caveats of the study: Some of the lowest clonal expansion was seen in partial responders at 0.1-3.0 mg/kg.

Points on this clone: As yet, its antigen is unknown.

The CDR3 extends over 15 amino acids. The V gene's germline CDR1 is SNHLY and CDR2 FYNNEI. The V and J ends lost 2 bases and 1 base respectively, with 11 bases between them. Measured with immunoSEQ multiplex PCR; TCRdb has only the in-frame clones, and not every one. The sample comprises 94,000 or so clones, 84% of which are singletons, and 0.9% to 1.2% rests with the top ten. The specimen was CD4+ or CD8+ T cells sorted from blood, collected in a trial of the OX40 agonist ivuxolimab. The genes are TRBV2 and TRBJ2-5; D ambiguous. The TCR comes from an adult with an advanced solid tumor such as melanoma, head and neck, liver or kidney cancer. CDR3: CASSERSAGQETQYF. The CDR3 DNA reads as TGTGCCAGCAGTGAAAGGTCGGCAGGCCAAGAGACCCAGTACTTC. The variable domain in full, with the rest retrieved from reference TRBV2 and TRBJ2-5, is EPEVTQTPSHQVTQMGQEVILRCVPISNHLYFYWYRQILGQKVEFLVSFYNNEISEKSEIFDDQFSVERPDGSNFTLKIRSTKLEDSAMYFCASSERSAGQETQYFGPGTRLLVL.